This T cell receptor (beta chain) was obtained from a study of cytomegalovirus exposure and HLA in healthy donors. Study-level findings and limits: Rare sequences made up most TCRs, while some public TCRs were found in many donors. In a later analysis, at a false discovery rate of 0.05, 15,000 to 20,000 TCR beta sequences matched HLA alleles. In vitro checks showed that a few CMV-associated chains really do target CMV antigens.

The PCR employed 60 Vbeta primers together with 13 Jbeta primers. Original processing methods: A later analysis tallied about 80 million unique TCR beta chains, about 9.9 million of them shared. The repertoire was sequenced with immunoSEQ multiplex PCR; TCRdb's copy has only in-frame clones and lacks some. That table gives V, J and clone size, and the DNA gave D and trimming. The table lists approximately 100,000 clones, 64% of them singletons. CDR3 length: 15 residues. The V segment lost 5 bases and the J segment 5 bases; nucleotides outside the gene matches: 6. The germline V gene encodes CDR1 SGHTA and CDR2 FQGTGA. Points on this clone: As yet, its antigen is unknown.

The receptor's source is a human donor in good health. This chain joins TRBV7-3 and TRBJ2-1, with 10 positions matching TRBD1. The sample consisted of PBMCs. CDR3 protein: CASSNRTGGNNEQFF. CDR3 DNA: TGTGCCAGCAGCAATAGGACAGGGGGGAACAATGAGCAGTTCTTC.